This TCR beta chain was identified in a study of blood T cell repertoires in COVID-19. In the study overall: Samples representing acute and convalescent COVID-19 were sourced from the United States, Italy and Spain. Sample material is recorded as cDNA or gDNA derived from T cells, B-cell-depleted T cells, or PBMCs.

Original handling: Reference gene primer amplification gave estimated nucleated cell counts. This table comes from immunoSEQ multiplex PCR, and its TCRdb copy is limited to in-frame clones, with some not included. V and J calls and clone size are as listed in that table; D and trimming were resolved from the DNA. The sample carries about 120,000 clones, 79% recorded once. The CDR3 runs to 15 residues. The germline V gene has CDR1 SGHNT and CDR2 YENEEA. V was clipped by 7 bases and J by 0 bases, with 13 bases between them. Sequenced sample: peripheral blood. This receptor was taken from a woman older than 75 with acute or convalescent COVID-19. The rearrangement joins TRBV11-3 to TRBJ2-1, with a tentative D call TRBD2 (5 bases). The CDR3 region is CASTLWGDSYNEQFF. CDR3 coding DNA: TGTGCCAGCACCCTTTGGGGAGACTCCTACAATGAGCAGTTCTTC.